This T cell receptor (beta chain) derives from a study of regulatory T cells in long-lasting Graves disease. Study conclusions and caveats: Lower TCR diversity was seen in persistent Graves' patients than in newly diagnosed ones. Whereas approximately 980 public clonotypes were shared by new patients, persistent patients shared more, at roughly 2,500. Gene preferences differed: TRBV28, TRBJ1-2, TRBJ2-5 in persistent cases.

V dropped 2 bases and J dropped 7 bases, with 11 bases sitting between them. The CDR3 has 14 amino acids. Germline V gene data show CDR1 as MNHEY and CDR2 as SVGAGI. Time point given: persistent/refractory GD, antithyroid drugs over 5 years with positive TRAb. TCR sequences were obtained from RNA taken from PBMCs. Patients with Graves' disease were diagnosed by American Thyroid Association guidelines. On this clonotype: The target antigen is unknown.

To make TCR beta libraries, researchers used iRepertoire HTBI primers and Arm-PCR of CDR3 regions. TCRdb reanalysed the multiplex PCR reads using MiXCR and keeps one entry per CDR3 protein. There are about 450,000 distinct CDR3 sequences in the sample; less than 25% occur only once, and roughly a quarter lies in the top ten. Sequenced here: peripheral blood mononuclear cells (PBMCs), sampled when the disease was refractory, from a patient treated with antithyroid drugs. V and J are TRBV6-5 and TRBJ2-2, with D possibly being TRBD1 or TRBD2 (7 bases each). The source is a female donor with Graves disease. The CDR3 sequence: CASSYTGEGGELFF. The CDR3 nucleotides read TGTGCCAGCAGTTACACAGGGGAGGGCGGGGAGCTGTTTTTT.